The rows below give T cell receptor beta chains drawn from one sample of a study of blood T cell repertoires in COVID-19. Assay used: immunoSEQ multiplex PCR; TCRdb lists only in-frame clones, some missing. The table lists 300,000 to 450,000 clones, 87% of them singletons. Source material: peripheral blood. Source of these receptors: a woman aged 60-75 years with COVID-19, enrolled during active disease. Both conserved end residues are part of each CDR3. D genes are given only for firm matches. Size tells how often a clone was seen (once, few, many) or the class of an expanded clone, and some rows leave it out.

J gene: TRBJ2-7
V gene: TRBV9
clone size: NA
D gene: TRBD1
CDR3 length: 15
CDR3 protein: CASSAQEGQVDEQYF
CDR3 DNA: TGTGCCAGCAGCGCCCAGGAGGGACAGGTAGACGAGCAGTACTTC

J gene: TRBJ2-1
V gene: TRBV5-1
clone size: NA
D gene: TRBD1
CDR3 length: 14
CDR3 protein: CASERTGAYNEQFF
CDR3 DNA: TGCGCCAGCGAAAGGACAGGGGCATACAATGAGCAGTTCTTC

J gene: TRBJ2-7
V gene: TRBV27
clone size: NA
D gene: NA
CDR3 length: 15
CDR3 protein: CASSLKETGAYEQYF
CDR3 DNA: TGTGCCAGCAGTTTAAAGGAGACGGGGGCCTACGAGCAGTACTTC

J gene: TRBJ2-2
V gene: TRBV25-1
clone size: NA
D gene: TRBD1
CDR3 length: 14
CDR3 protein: CASRGTGNTGELFF
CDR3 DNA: TGTGCCAGCAGGGGGACAGGCAACACCGGGGAGCTGTTTTTT

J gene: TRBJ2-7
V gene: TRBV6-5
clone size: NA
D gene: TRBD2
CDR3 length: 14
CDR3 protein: CASSLAGETYEQYF
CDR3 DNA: TGTGCCAGCAGTCTAGCGGGGGAGACCTACGAGCAGTACTTC

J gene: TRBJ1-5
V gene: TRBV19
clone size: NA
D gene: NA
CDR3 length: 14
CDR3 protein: CASRPAGSNQPQHF
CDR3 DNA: TGTGCCAGTAGACCGGCAGGGAGCAATCAGCCCCAGCATTTT

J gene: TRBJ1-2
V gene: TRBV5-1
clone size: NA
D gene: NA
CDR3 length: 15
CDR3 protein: CASSLEDSRRYGYTF
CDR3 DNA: TGCGCCAGCAGCTTGGAGGACAGCCGGCGCTATGGCTACACCTTC

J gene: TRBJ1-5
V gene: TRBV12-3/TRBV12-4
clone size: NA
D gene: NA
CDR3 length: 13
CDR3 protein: CASSPSSNQPQHF
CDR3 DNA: TGTGCCAGCAGCCCCAGTAGCAATCAGCCCCAGCATTTT

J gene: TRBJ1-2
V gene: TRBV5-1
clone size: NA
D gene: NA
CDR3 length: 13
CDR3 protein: CASSLWPDYGYTF
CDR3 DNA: TGCGCCAGCAGCTTGTGGCCAGATTATGGCTACACCTTC

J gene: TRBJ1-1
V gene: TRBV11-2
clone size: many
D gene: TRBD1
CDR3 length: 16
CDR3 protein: CASSLAWGQGRTEAFF
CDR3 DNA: TGTGCCAGCAGCTTGGCGTGGGGACAGGGAAGAACTGAAGCTTTCTTT

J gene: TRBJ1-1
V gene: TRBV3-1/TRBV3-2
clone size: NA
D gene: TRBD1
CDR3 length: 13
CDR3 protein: CASSHSTGAEAFF
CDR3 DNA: TGTGCCAGCAGCCACTCGACAGGGGCTGAAGCTTTCTTT

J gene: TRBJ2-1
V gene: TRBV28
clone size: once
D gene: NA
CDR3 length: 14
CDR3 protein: CASSLGGTLNEQFF
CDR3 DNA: TGTGCCAGCAGCTTGGGTGGGACTCTCAATGAGCAGTTCTTC

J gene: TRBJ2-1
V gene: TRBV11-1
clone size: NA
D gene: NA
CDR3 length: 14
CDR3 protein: CASTLRWRGYEQFF
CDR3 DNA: TGTGCCAGCACCCTTAGGTGGCGGGGTTATGAGCAGTTCTTC

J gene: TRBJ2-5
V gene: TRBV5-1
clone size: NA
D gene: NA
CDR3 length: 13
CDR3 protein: CASARVVEETQYF
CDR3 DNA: TGCGCCAGCGCTCGGGTAGTAGAAGAGACCCAGTACTTC

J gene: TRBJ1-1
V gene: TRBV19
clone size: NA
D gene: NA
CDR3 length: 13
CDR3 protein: CASSPSRDNEAFF
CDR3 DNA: TGTGCCAGTAGTCCGAGCCGGGACAATGAAGCTTTCTTT

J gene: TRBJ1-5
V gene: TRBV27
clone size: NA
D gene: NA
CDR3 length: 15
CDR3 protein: CASSSPGAGGQPQHF
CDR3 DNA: TGTGCCAGCAGTTCGCCAGGGGCTGGAGGTCAGCCCCAGCATTTT

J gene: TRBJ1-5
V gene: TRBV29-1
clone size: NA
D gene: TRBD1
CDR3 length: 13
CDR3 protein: CSALTGTNQPQHF
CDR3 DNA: TGCAGCGCCCTGACAGGGACTAATCAGCCCCAGCATTTT

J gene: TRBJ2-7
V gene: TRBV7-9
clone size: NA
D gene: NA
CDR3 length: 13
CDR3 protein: CASSLTGTYEQYF
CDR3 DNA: TGTGCCAGCAGCTTAACAGGGACCTACGAGCAGTACTTC

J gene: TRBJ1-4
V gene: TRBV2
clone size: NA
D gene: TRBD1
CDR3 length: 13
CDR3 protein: CASKWTGNEKLFF
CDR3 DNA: TGTGCCAGCAAGTGGACAGGCAATGAAAAACTGTTTTTT

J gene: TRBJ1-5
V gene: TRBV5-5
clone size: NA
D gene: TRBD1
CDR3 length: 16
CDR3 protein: CASSLFTGDSNQPQHF
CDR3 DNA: TGTGCCAGCAGCTTGTTTACAGGGGATAGCAATCAGCCCCAGCATTTT

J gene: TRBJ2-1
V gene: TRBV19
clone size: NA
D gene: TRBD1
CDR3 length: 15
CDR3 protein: CASSIDRGAYNEQFF
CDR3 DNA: TGTGCCAGTAGTATTGACAGGGGGGCCTACAATGAGCAGTTCTTC

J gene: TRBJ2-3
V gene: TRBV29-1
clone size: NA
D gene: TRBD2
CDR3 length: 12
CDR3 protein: CSGGGYTDTQYF
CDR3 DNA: TGCAGCGGCGGGGGATACACAGATACGCAGTATTTT

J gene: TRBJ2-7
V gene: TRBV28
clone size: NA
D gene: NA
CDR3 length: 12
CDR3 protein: CASSARVYEQYF
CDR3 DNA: TGTGCCAGCAGTGCCAGGGTTTACGAGCAGTACTTC

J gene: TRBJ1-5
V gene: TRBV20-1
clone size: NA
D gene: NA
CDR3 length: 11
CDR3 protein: CSAALGQPQHF
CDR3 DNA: TGCAGTGCTGCCTTGGGCCAGCCCCAGCATTTT

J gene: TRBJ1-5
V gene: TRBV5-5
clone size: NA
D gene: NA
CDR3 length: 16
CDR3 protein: CASSPAGGSGNQPQHF
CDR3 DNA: TGTGCCAGCAGCCCCGCGGGAGGGAGTGGCAATCAGCCCCAGCATTTT

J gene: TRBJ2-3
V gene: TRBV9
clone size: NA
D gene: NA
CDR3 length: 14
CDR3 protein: CASSHSQGRDTQYF
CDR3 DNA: TGTGCCAGCAGCCACAGTCAGGGGCGAGATACGCAGTATTTT

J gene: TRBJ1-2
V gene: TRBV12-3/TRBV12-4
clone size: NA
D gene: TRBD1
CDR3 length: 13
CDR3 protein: CASRLDRVEGYTF
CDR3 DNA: TGTGCCAGCAGGCTGGACAGGGTTGAAGGCTACACCTTC

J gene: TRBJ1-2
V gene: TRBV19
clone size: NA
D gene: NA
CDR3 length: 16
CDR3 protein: CASSIGPLEKFYGYTF
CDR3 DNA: TGTGCCAGTAGTATAGGTCCGCTTGAGAAGTTCTATGGCTACACCTTC

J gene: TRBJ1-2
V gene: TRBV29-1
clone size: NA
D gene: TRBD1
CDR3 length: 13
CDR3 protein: CSVEDEGAPGYTF
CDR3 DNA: TGCAGCGTTGAAGATGAGGGGGCCCCTGGCTACACCTTC

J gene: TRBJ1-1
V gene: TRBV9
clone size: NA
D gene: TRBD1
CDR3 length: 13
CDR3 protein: CASSATGRTEAFF
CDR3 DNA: TGTGCCAGCAGCGCGACAGGGCGTACCGAAGCTTTCTTT

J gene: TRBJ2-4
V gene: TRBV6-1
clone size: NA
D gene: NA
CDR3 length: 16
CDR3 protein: CASSESWGAAKNIQYF
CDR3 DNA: TGTGCCAGCAGTGAATCGTGGGGAGCGGCCAAAAACATTCAGTACTTC

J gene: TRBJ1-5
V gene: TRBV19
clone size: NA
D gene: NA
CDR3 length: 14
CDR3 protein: CASSIWDGGQPQHF
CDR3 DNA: TGTGCCAGTAGTATCTGGGACGGGGGTCAGCCCCAGCATTTT

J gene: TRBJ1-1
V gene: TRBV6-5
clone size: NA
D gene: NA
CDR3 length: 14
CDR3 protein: CASIRGQMNTEAFF
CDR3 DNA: TGTGCCAGCATCAGGGGTCAGATGAACACTGAAGCTTTCTTT

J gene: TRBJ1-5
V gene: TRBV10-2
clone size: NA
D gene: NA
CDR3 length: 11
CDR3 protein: CASGQDQPQHF
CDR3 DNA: TGCGCCAGCGGCCAGGATCAGCCCCAGCATTTT

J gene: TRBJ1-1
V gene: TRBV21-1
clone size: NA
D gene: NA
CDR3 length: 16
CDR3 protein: CASNWEPNRGWTEAFF
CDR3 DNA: TGTGCCAGCAACTGGGAGCCCAACAGAGGGTGGACTGAAGCTTTCTTT

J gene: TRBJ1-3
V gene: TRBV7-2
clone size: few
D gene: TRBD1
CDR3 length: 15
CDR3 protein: CASSADRASKRTIYF
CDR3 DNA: TGTGCCAGCAGCGCCGACAGGGCTAGCAAGAGGACCATATATTTT

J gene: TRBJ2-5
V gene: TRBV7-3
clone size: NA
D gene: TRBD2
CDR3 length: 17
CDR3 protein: CASSSQAGTSIQETQYF
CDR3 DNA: TGTGCCAGCAGCTCACAAGCCGGGACTAGCATCCAAGAGACCCAGTACTTC

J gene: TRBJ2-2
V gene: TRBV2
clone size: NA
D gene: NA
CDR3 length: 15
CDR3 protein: CASSSVAPNTGELFF
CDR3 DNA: TGTGCCAGCAGCTCAGTAGCACCAAACACCGGGGAGCTGTTTTTT

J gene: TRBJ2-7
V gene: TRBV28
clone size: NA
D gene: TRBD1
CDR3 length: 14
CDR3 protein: CASKIQTGVQEQYF
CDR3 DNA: TGTGCCAGCAAAATACAAACAGGGGTACAGGAGCAGTACTTC

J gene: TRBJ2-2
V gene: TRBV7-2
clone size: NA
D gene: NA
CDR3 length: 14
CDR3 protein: CASSLNGVTGELFF
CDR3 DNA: TGTGCCAGCAGCTTAAACGGGGTTACCGGGGAGCTGTTTTTT